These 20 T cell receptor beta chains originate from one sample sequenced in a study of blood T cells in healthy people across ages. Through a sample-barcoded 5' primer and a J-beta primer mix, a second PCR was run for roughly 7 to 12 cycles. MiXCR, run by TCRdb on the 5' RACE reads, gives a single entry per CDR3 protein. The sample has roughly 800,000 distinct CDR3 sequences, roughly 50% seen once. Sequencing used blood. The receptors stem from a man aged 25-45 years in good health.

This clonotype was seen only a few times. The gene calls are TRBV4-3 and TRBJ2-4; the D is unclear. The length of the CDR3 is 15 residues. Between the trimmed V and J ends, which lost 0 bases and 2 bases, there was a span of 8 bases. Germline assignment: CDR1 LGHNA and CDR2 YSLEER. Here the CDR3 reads CASSQDSQTKNIQYF. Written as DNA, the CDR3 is TGCGCCAGCAGCCAAGATTCACAGACCAAAAACATTCAGTACTTC.

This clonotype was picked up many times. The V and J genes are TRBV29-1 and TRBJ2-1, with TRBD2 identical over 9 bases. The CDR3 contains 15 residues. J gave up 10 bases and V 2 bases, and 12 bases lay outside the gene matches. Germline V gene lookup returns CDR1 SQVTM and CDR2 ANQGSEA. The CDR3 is CSVETQTSGLPEQFF. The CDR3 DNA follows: TGCAGCGTTGAAACCCAGACTAGCGGACTACCGGAGCAGTTCTTC.

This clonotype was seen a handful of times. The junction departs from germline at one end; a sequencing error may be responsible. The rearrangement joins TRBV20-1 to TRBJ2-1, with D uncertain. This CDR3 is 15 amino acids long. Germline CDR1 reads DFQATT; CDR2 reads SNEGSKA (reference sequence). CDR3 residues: CSALTGSRSYNEQFF. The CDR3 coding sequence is TGTAGTGCTCTTACCGGAAGTCGCTCCTACAATGAGCAGTTCTTC.

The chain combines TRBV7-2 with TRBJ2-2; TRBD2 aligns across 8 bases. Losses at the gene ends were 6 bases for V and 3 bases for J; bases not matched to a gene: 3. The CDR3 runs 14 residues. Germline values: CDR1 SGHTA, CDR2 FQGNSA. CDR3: CASSISGDTGELFF. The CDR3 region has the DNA TGTGCCAGCAGTATTAGCGGGGACACCGGGGAGCTGTTTTTT. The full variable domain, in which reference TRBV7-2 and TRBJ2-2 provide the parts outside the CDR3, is GAGVSQSPSNKVTEKGKDVELRCDPISGHTALYWYRQSLGQGLEFLIYFQGNSAPDKSGLPSDRFSAERTGGSVSTLTIQRTQQEDSAVYLCASSISGDTGELFFGEGSRLTVL.

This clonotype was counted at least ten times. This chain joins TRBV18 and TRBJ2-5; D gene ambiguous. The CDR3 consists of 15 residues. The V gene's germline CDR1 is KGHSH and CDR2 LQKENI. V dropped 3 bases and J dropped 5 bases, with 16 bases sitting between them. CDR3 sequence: CASSPSAQAEETQYF. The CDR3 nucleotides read TGTGCCAGCTCACCTTCCGCCCAAGCCGAGGAGACCCAGTACTTC.

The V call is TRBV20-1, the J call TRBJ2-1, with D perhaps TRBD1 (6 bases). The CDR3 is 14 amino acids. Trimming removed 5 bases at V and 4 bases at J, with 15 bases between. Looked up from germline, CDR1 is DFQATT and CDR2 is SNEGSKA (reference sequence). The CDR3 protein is CSASTGLRYNEQFF. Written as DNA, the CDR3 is TGCAGTGCTTCAACAGGGTTGCGGTACAATGAGCAGTTCTTC.

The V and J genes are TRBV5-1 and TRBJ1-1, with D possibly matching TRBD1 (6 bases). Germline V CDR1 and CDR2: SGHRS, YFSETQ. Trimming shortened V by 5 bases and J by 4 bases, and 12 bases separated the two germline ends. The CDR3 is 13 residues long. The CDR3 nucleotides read TGCGCCAGCAGTAAGGGAGGGGGCACTGAAGCTTTCTTT. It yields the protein CASSKGGGTEAFF.

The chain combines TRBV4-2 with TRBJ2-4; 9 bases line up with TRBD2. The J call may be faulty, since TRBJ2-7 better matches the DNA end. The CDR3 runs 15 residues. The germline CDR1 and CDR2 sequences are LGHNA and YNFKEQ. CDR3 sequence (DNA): TGTGCCAGCAGCCAAGTCCAGCGGGGGGCCTACGAGCAGTACTTC. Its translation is CASSQVQRGAYEQYF.

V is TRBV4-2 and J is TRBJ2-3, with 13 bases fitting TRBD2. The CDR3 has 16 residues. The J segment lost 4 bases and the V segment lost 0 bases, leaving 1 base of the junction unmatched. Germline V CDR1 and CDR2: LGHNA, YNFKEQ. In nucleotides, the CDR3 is TGTGCCAGCAGCCAAGAAACTAGCGGGAGGGCAGATACGCAGTATTTT. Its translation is CASSQETSGRADTQYF.

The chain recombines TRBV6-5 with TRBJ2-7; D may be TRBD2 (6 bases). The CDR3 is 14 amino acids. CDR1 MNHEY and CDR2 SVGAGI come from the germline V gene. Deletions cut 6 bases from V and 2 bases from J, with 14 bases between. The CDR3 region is CASSPWGETYEQYF. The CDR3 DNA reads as TGTGCCAGCAGCCCCTGGGGGGAAACCTACGAGCAGTACTTC.

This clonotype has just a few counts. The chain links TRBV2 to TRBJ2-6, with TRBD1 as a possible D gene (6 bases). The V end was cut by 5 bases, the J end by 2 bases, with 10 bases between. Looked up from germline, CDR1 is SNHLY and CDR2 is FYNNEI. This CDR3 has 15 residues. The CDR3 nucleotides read TGTGCCAGCAGTTACAGGGAAACTGGGGCCAACGTCCTGACTTTC. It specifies CASSYRETGANVLTF.

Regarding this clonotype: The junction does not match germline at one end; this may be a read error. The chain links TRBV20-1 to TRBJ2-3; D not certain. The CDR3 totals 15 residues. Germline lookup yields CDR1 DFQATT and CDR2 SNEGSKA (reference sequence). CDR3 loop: CCAGTLWMSTDTQYF. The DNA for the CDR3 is TGCTGTGCTGGAACGTTGTGGATGAGCACAGATACGCAGTATTTT.

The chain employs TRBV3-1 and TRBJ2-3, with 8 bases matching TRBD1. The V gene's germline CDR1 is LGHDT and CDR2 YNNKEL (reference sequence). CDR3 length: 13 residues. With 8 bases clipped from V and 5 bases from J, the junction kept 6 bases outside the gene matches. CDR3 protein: CASAQGAGDTQYF. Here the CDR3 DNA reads TGTGCCAGCGCTCAGGGGGCTGGAGATACGCAGTATTTT.

CDR3 DNA sequence: TGCAGTGCTACACACCGGGACAGGGTGTACGAGCAGTACTTC. Residues: CSATHRDRVYEQYF. This chain uses TRBV20-1 with TRBJ2-7, with TRBD1 matching over 9 bases. After removal of 4 bases from V and 4 bases from J, the junction contained 8 bases not matched to a gene. The CDR3 length is 14 residues. Germline CDR1 and CDR2: DFQATT and SNEGSKA (reference sequence).

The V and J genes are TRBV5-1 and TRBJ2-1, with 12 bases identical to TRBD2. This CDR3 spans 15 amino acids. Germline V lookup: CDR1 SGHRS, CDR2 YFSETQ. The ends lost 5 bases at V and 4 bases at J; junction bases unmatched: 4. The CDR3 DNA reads TGCGCCAGCAGGACTAGCGGGGGACAATACAATGAGCAGTTCTTC. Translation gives CASRTSGGQYNEQFF.

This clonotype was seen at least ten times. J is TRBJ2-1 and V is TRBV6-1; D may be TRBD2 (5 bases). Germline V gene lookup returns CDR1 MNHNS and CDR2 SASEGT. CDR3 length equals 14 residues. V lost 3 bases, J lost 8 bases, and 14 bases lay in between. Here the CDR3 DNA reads TGTGCCAGCAGTGAGATGGGTCTTAGCGATGAGCAGTTCTTC. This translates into CASSEMGLSDEQFF.

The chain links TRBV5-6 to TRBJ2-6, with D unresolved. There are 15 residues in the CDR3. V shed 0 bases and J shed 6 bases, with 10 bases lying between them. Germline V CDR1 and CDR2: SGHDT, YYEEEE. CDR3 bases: TGTGCCAGCAGCTTGGTACAGACGTCGGCCAACGTCCTGACTTTC. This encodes CASSLVQTSANVLTF. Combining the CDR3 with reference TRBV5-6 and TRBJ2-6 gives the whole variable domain DAGVTQSPTHLIKTRGQQVTLRCSPKSGHDTVSWYQQALGQGPQFIFQYYEEEERQRGNFPDRFSGHQFPNYSSELNVNALLLGDSALYLCASSLVQTSANVLTFGAGSRLTVL.

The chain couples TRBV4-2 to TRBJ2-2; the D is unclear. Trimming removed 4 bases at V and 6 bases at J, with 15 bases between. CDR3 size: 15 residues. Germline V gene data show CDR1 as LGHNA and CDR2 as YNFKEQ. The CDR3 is CASSLDVQDPGELFF. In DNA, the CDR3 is TGTGCCAGCAGCCTAGACGTCCAAGACCCCGGGGAGCTGTTTTTT.

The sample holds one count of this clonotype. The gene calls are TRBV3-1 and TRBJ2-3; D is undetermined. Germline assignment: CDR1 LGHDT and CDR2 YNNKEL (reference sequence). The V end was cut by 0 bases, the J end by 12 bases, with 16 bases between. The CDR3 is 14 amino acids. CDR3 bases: TGTGCCAGCAGCCAAGAGCGAGTTGGACCAATCCAGTATTTT. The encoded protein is CASSQERVGPIQYF.

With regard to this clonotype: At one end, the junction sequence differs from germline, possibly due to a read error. CDR3 amino acids: CASNLGWGKDTQYF. In DNA, the CDR3 is TGTGCCAGCAACTTAGGGTGGGGTAAGGATACGCAGTATTTT. The V gene is TRBV7-2, the J gene TRBJ2-3, with unresolved D. This CDR3 has 14 residues. Germline V gene sequence: CDR1 SGHTA, CDR2 FQGNSA.